Here is one T cell receptor beta chain with its context. Its antigen remains unidentified. The PCR contained 60 Vbeta and 13 Jbeta primers. The method was immunoSEQ multiplex PCR; TCRdb's version includes in-frame clones alone and lacks a portion of them. The table includes 75,000 to 100,000 clones, 73% detected once. The sample is drawn from a study of cytomegalovirus exposure and HLA in healthy donors. The overall study: Within an early data release were roughly 90 million unique TCRs drawn from HLA-typed donors. Study outcomes and limitations: The authors judged a highly shared variant cluster likely a sequencing artifact.

V lost 6 bases and J lost 8; bases outside the gene matches: 16. Germline V CDR1 and CDR2: MNHNY, SVGAGI (reference sequence). The CDR3 is made up of 16 amino acids. The receptor's source is a middle-aged man in good health and CMV-seronegative. The chain joins TRBV6-6 to TRBJ1-2, with TRBD1 matching 9 bases. Material for sequencing was PBMCs. The CDR3 DNA reads TGTGCCAGCAGCCAACCTGAACCGACAGGGGGTTTGGGCTACACCTTC. This encodes CASSQPEPTGGLGYTF.